This T cell receptor (beta chain) stems from a study of CD8+ T cells in alopecia areata. Looking at the study overall: Tofacitinib treatment spanned 6 to 18 months, with 6 months off drug afterward.

The sequencing template was cDNA reverse transcribed from extracted RNA. Sequenced by immunoSEQ multiplex PCR; TCRdb stores in-frame clones only, minus some. This sample has some 240,000 clones, with 50% to 60% found just once. Described treatment: oral pan-JAK inhibitor, 5-10 mg twice daily. Researchers took lesional scalp punch biopsies and peripheral blood from people who were alopecia areata patients. Comments on this clone: No antigen is known for it.

Study-wide findings and caveats: TCRs were shared less clearly across patients than in mice, possibly for HLA-related reasons.

Looked up from germline, CDR1 is SGHRS and CDR2 is YFSETQ. The CDR3 has 15 residues. The V end was cut by 0 bases, the J end by 1 base, with 10 bases between. Specimen: CD4+ T cells sorted from blood, collected at week 4, from a patient treated with tofacitinib. The receptor was derived from a human donor with alopecia areata. The chain uses TRBV5-1 and TRBJ1-1; no reliable D call. CDR3 amino acids: CASSLAGRENTEAFF. The CDR3 DNA reads TGCGCCAGCAGCTTGGCCGGACGGGAGAACACTGAAGCTTTCTTT. The variable domain in full, completed from reference TRBV5-1 and TRBJ1-1, reads KAGVTQTPRYLIKTRGQQVTLSCSPISGHRSVSWYQQTPGQGLQFLFEYFSETQRNKGNFPGRFSGRQFSNSRSEMNVSTLELGDSALYLCASSLAGRENTEAFFGQGTRLTVV.